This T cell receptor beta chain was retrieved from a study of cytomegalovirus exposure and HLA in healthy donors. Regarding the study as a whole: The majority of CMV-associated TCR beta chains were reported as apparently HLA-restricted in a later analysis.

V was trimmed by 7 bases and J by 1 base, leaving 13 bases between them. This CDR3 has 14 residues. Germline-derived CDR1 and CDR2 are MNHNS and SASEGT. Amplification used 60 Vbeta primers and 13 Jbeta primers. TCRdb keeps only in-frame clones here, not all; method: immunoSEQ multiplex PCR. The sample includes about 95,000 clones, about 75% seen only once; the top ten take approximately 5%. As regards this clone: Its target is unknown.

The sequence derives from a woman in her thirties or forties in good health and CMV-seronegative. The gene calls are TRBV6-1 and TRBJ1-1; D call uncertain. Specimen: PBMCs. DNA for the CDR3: TGTGCCAGCACCCCCAACGGTAGGAACACTGAAGCTTTCTTT. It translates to CASTPNGRNTEAFF.